A single sample gave rise to the 24 T cell receptor beta chains below, sequenced in a study of pediatric ulcerative colitis (dated by TCRdb to the late 2010s). Receptors were amplified or captured by the immunoSEQ multiplex PCR assay. TCRdb re-hosts the immuneACCESS table, in-frame sequences only. Its copies lack some clones; in the studies checked, an unresolved V gene accounts for under half of them, and the cause for the rest is not known. Across this sample there are tens of thousands of clones, with roughly nine tenths seen only once. The top ten clones comprise roughly 3.8% of the sample. Specimen: blood. These receptors all come from a boy aged 10-17 years with severe ulcerative colitis.

V usage is TRBV28 and J usage is TRBJ2-3, with 11 positions matching TRBD2. This CDR3 has 18 residues. V was pared by 3 bases and J by 0 bases, with 8 bases of the junction left unmatched. CDR1 and CDR2 (germline): MDHEN, SYDVKM. CDR3 sequence reads: CASSFRLAGGTSTDTQYF. The CDR3 region has the DNA TGTGCCAGCAGTTTCAGGCTAGCGGGAGGCACAAGCACAGATACGCAGTATTTT.

The chain combines TRBV4-1 with TRBJ1-4, with 8 bases lining up with TRBD1. The CDR3 runs 15 residues. The J segment lost 8 bases and the V segment lost 4 bases, leaving 9 bases of the junction unmatched. Germline values: CDR1 MGHRA, CDR2 YSYEKL. The CDR3 region has the DNA TGCGCCAGCAGCCGCACAGGGGGGGTAGGGGAAAAACTGTTTTTT. This encodes CASSRTGGVGEKLFF.

The chain joins TRBV6-6 to TRBJ2-5, with D uncertain. This CDR3 has 14 amino acids. V was cut by 0 bases and J by 5 bases, with 10 bases left in between. From germline, CDR1 is MNHNY and CDR2 SVGAGI (reference sequence). CDR3 region: CASSYSSTSETQYF. The CDR3 bases are TGTGCCAGCAGTTACTCATCCACTTCGGAGACCCAGTACTTC.

CDR3 coding DNA: TGTGCCAGCAGCCCCCTATCTAGCGGATCTTATAATGAGCAGTTCTTC. It yields the protein CASSPLSSGSYNEQFF. The chain has TRBV5-8 and TRBJ2-1, with TRBD2 matching over 7 bases. The germline CDR1 and CDR2 sequences are SGHTS and YDEGEE. J gave up 7 bases and V 4 bases, and 14 bases lay outside the gene matches. There are 16 residues in the CDR3.

In this sample, this clone turned up a few times. This chain links TRBV2 with TRBJ2-1; the D is unclear. The CDR3 runs 16 residues. Trimming cost V 1 base and J 0 bases, with 10 bases left between them. Germline V gene lookup returns CDR1 SNHLY and CDR2 FYNNEI. As DNA, the CDR3 is TGTGCCAGCAGTGAAGGACCCCTCGGCTCCTACAATGAGCAGTTCTTC. Amino acids: CASSEGPLGSYNEQFF.

This rearrangement joins TRBV6-5 to TRBJ1-5; TRBD1 matches 8 bases. The V gene end was trimmed by 8 bases and the J gene end by 7 bases; junction bases not matched to a gene: 13. Germline V gene data show CDR1 as MNHEY and CDR2 as SVGAGI. The CDR3 is 15 amino acids. The CDR3: CASRTLDRDNQPQHF. CDR3 sequence (DNA): TGTGCCAGCCGAACCCTGGACAGGGACAACCAGCCCCAGCATTTT.

The chain carries TRBV30 and TRBJ1-1, with D uncertain. Germline V lookup: CDR1 GTSNPN, CDR2 SVGIG (reference sequence). CDR3 size: 13 residues. Trimming left V 2 bases short and J 2 bases short, with 9 bases between. Written as DNA, the CDR3 is TGTGCCTGGAGTACGGGGTTTAACACTGAAGCTTTCTTT. Protein: CAWSTGFNTEAFF.

V gene TRBV11-2 combines with J gene TRBJ2-1, with TRBD2 identical over 7 bases. V shed 1 base and J 3 bases; nucleotides not matched to a gene: 3. The V gene's germline CDR1 is SGHAT and CDR2 FQNNGV. The CDR3 consists of 15 residues. CDR3 DNA: TGTGCCAGCAGCTTAGGGCTAGCGGTCTACAATGAGCAGTTCTTC. This gives the protein CASSLGLAVYNEQFF.

This clone appeared once. This chain connects TRBV6-5 to TRBJ2-7; D gene ambiguous. Germline-derived CDR1 and CDR2 are MNHEY and SVGAGI. The V end was cut by 5 bases, the J end by 1 base, with 9 bases between. The CDR3 covers 13 residues. For the CDR3, the DNA is TGTGCCAGCAGTCTCGGACCATCCTACGAGCAGTACTTC. Protein: CASSLGPSYEQYF.

The chain employs TRBV7-3 and TRBJ2-7; weak D call: TRBD1 (6 bases). The length of the CDR3 is 16 residues. The germline V gene encodes CDR1 SGHTA and CDR2 FQGTGA. V lost 3 bases and J 2 bases, leaving 17 bases between the germline ends. CDR3 loop: CASSLTDSELAYEQYF. The DNA of the CDR3 is TGTGCCAGCAGCTTGACGGACAGTGAACTGGCCTACGAGCAGTACTTC.

The rearrangement joins TRBV2 to TRBJ2-7, with 9 bases identical to TRBD1. The junction had 7 bases not matched to a gene; V was cut back by 3 bases and J by 4 bases. Germline assignment: CDR1 SNHLY and CDR2 FYNNEI. There are 15 residues in the CDR3. The CDR3 loop reads CASSEGTGKLYEQYF. CDR3 coding DNA: TGTGCCAGCAGTGAGGGGACAGGGAAGTTGTACGAGCAGTACTTC.

The chain employs TRBV6-6 and TRBJ2-1; 10 bases align to TRBD1. CDR1 MNHNY and CDR2 SVGAGI come from the germline V gene (reference sequence). The CDR3 spans 14 residues. The trim removed 0 bases at V and 9 bases at J, leaving 2 bases unmatched. The CDR3 loop reads CASSYSGTGAEQFF. The CDR3 nucleotides read TGTGCCAGCAGTTACTCCGGGACAGGGGCTGAGCAGTTCTTC.

The chain is built from TRBV19 and TRBJ2-1, with a tentative D call TRBD2 (6 bases). This CDR3 has 16 residues. V lost 3 bases and J 2 bases, leaving 14 bases between the germline ends. CDR1 and CDR2 from the germline V gene are LNHDA and SQIVND (reference sequence). The chain's CDR3 is CASSIGGSGTYNEQFF. The CDR3 region has the DNA TGTGCCAGTAGTATCGGCGGTAGCGGCACCTACAATGAGCAGTTCTTC.

V gene TRBV5-6 combines with J gene TRBJ2-7; D is ambiguous. The V gene's germline CDR1 is SGHDT and CDR2 YYEEEE. The germline V and J ends were trimmed by 0 bases and 2 bases, with 12 bases remaining between them. The CDR3 loop spans 15 amino acids. The CDR3, as DNA: TGTGCCAGCAGCTTGGCAATAGCTGGGACCTACGAGCAGTACTTC. Translated, it gives CASSLAIAGTYEQYF.

V and J are TRBV6-5 and TRBJ1-1; TRBD1 agrees at 9 bases. J lost 2 bases, V lost 6 bases, and 4 bases had no gene match. The CDR3 spans 14 residues. Germline V gives CDR1 MNHEY, CDR2 SVGAGI. CDR3 bases: TGTGCCAGCAGACAACAGGGGGCAAACACTGAAGCTTTCTTT. Amino acid sequence: CASRQQGANTEAFF.

DNA for the CDR3: TGTGCCTGGAGTGTAAGGCAGGGGACCTCTGGGGCCAACGTCCTGACTTTC. Translating it yields CAWSVRQGTSGANVLTF. The chain is built from TRBV30 and TRBJ2-6, with a tentative D call TRBD1 (6 bases). Trimming cost V 0 bases and J 0 bases, with 12 bases left between them. CDR1 GTSNPN and CDR2 SVGIG come from the germline V gene (reference sequence). The CDR3 contains 17 residues.

This sequence joins TRBV28 and TRBJ1-4; 7 bases map to TRBD1. The CDR3 runs to 15 residues. The germline V gene has CDR1 MDHEN and CDR2 SYDVKM. Trimming took 8 bases from V and 12 from J; bases not matched to a gene: 18. The CDR3: CASSPSSTGSLELFF. In nucleotides, the CDR3 is TGTGCCAGCTCCCCCTCATCGACAGGGAGTCTTGAACTGTTTTTT.

V usage is TRBV4-1 and J usage is TRBJ1-1, with D maybe TRBD1 (6 bases). There are 14 residues in the CDR3. CDR1 is MGHRA, CDR2 YSYEKL, per germline. Trimming shortened V by 7 bases and J by 4 bases, and 16 bases separated the two germline ends. The CDR3 here is CASTRTVQGTEAFF. The CDR3 nucleotides read TGCGCCAGCACCCGGACCGTACAGGGCACTGAAGCTTTCTTT.

This clone was picked up a small number of times. The rearrangement uses TRBV30 and TRBJ1-2; D gene unclear. Germline-derived CDR1 and CDR2 are GTSNPN and SVGIG (reference sequence). Trimming shortened V by 1 base and J by 4 bases, and 4 bases separated the two germline ends. CDR3 size: 11 residues. This CDR3 is CAWSAGYGYTF. In DNA form, the CDR3 reads TGTGCCTGGAGTGCAGGCTATGGCTACACCTTC.

The chain recombines TRBV19 with TRBJ1-1; the match to TRBD1 covers 9 bases. The CDR3 is made up of 14 amino acids. Germline CDR1 LNHDA, CDR2 SQIVND (reference sequence). The ends lost 6 bases at V and 5 bases at J; junction bases unmatched: 7. DNA for the CDR3: TGTGCCAGTAGCCTACAGGGGGCGCCTACTGAAGCTTTCTTT. Its protein product is CASSLQGAPTEAFF.

The gene calls are TRBV6-5 and TRBJ2-1, with D unclear. CDR1 is MNHEY, CDR2 SVGAGI, per germline. The CDR3 runs 12 residues. With 3 bases removed from V and 7 bases from J, the gap between germline ends came to 7 bases. For the CDR3, the DNA is TGTGCCAGCAGTTATAAGGGTAATGAGCAGTTCTTC. This codes for CASSYKGNEQFF.

V usage is TRBV7-3 and J usage is TRBJ2-7; 10 bases fit TRBD1. There are 14 residues in the CDR3. The V gene end was trimmed by 5 bases and the J gene end by 3 bases; junction bases not matched to a gene: 4. Germline V gene sequence: CDR1 SGHTA, CDR2 FQGTGA. The CDR3 is CASSLGQGVYEQYF. CDR3 bases: TGTGCCAGCAGCCTCGGACAGGGGGTCTACGAGCAGTACTTC.

The rearrangement joins TRBV19 to TRBJ1-4; TRBD1 might be the D (6 bases). The CDR3 is 13 residues long. V lost 3 bases to trimming and J lost 9 bases, with 11 bases between them. In germline, CDR1 is LNHDA, CDR2 SQIVND (reference sequence). DNA of the CDR3: TGTGCCAGTAGTATTTCAGGGGACCAAAAACTGTTTTTT. This translates into CASSISGDQKLFF.

The CDR3 loop reads CASTRTGTGGANVLTF. CDR3 DNA: TGTGCCAGTACCCGGACAGGGACGGGTGGGGCCAACGTCCTGACTTTC. The chain joins TRBV19 to TRBJ2-6, with 8 bases fitting TRBD1. The V gene end was trimmed by 7 bases and the J gene end by 3 bases; junction bases not matched to a gene: 8. Germline V CDR1 and CDR2: LNHDA, SQIVND (reference sequence). The CDR3 sequence is 16 residues long.